This passage covers 7 T cell receptor beta chains from one sample sequenced in a study of T cell repertoires in cytomegalovirus infection. TCRdb ran MiXCR on the reads and lists one entry per CDR3 protein. The sample lists just over 450,000 distinct CDR3 sequences, more than 40% seen once, with about 41% in the top ten. The antigens of these receptors remain unknown. The source material was cultured PBMCs, sampled from culture after CMV antigen stimulation. Receptor source: a human donor in good health (CMV status not recorded). Some clones in this sample may be carry-over from other donors' samples.

The V call is TRBV25-1, the J call TRBJ2-1; D might be TRBD2 (5 bases). This CDR3 region has 19 residues. Per germline, CDR1 MGHDK and CDR2 SYGVNS. Trimming removed 1 base from V and 1 base from J, with 20 bases in between. Written as DNA, the CDR3 is TGTGCCAGCAGTGAATTTGAATCGGCGGACTCCCCGTCCTACAATGAGCAGTTCTTC. It codes for CASSEFESADSPSYNEQFF. Using reference TRBV25-1 and TRBJ2-1 for the parts outside the CDR3, the full variable domain is EADIYQTPRYLVIGTGKKITLECSQTMGHDKMYWYQQDPGMELHLIHYSYGVNSTEKGDLSSESTVSRIRTEHFPLTLESARPSHTSQYLCASSEFESADSPSYNEQFFGPGTRLTVL.

This clonotype was counted a few times. This chain links TRBV28 with TRBJ1-2, with a weak D call TRBD1 (6 bases). CDR3 length: 16 residues. Germline loops: CDR1 MDHEN, CDR2 SYDVKM. The ends were cut back, 4 bases at V and 7 bases at J, with 22 bases in the middle. CDR3 nucleotide sequence: TGTGCCAGCAGTTCTGTCGGGGGCGCGCTGGTGGCTGGCTACACCTTC. Its protein product is CASSSVGGALVAGYTF.

V is TRBV4-1 and J is TRBJ2-3, with no clear D. The germline gives CDR1 MGHRA, CDR2 YSYEKL. The CDR3 consists of 13 residues. Trimming pared 3 bases from V and 5 bases from J, leaving 9 bases between. The DNA of the CDR3 is TGCGCCAGCAGCCACCTAGAGGTAGATACGCAGTATTTT. This translates into CASSHLEVDTQYF.

The chain employs TRBV18 and TRBJ1-4; D unresolved. The ends were cut back, 2 bases at V and 5 bases at J, with 6 bases in the middle. Germline CDR1 KGHSH, CDR2 LQKENI. The CDR3 spans 13 residues. DNA of the CDR3: TGTGCCAGCTCACCAGTGGAAAATGAAAAACTGTTTTTT. Translated: CASSPVENEKLFF.

This clonotype was counted only a few times. The chain has TRBV7-8 and TRBJ1-5; tentative D call: TRBD1 (6 bases). V lost 5 bases and J 1 base, leaving 12 bases between the germline ends. CDR1 and CDR2 from the germline V gene are SGHVS and FQNEAQ. CDR3 size: 15 residues. This chain's CDR3 is CASSPVQGSNQPQHF. CDR3 sequence (DNA): TGTGCCAGCAGCCCAGTGCAGGGGAGCAATCAGCCCCAGCATTTT.

The sample holds many counts of this clonotype. The chain carries TRBV19 and TRBJ2-2; D is perhaps TRBD2 (7 bases). The germline V and J ends were trimmed by 6 bases and 2 bases, with 22 bases remaining between them. The CDR3 totals 18 residues. Germline-derived CDR1 and CDR2 are LNHDA and SQIVND (reference sequence). The DNA for the CDR3 is TGTGCCAGTAGCCGAGCGGGACCTACAGGGCCTAACACCGGGGAGCTGTTTTTT. Encoded protein: CASSRAGPTGPNTGELFF. Supplemented by reference TRBV19 and TRBJ2-2, the full variable domain reads DGGITQSPKYLFRKEGQNVTLSCEQNLNHDAMYWYRQDPGQGLRLIYYSQIVNDFQKGDIAEGYSVSREKKESFPLTVTSAQKNPTAFYLCASSRAGPTGPNTGELFFGEGSRLTVL.

CDR3 region: CSAQTSGLSYEQYF. DNA for the CDR3: TGCAGTGCCCAGACTAGCGGGCTTTCCTACGAGCAGTACTTC. The chain joins TRBV20-1 to TRBJ2-7, with 10 positions matching TRBD2. The CDR3 sequence is 14 residues long. The trim removed 6 bases at V and 1 base at J, leaving 6 bases unmatched. Germline V gene lookup returns CDR1 DFQATT and CDR2 SNEGSKA (reference sequence).